The 10 T cell receptor beta chains in this list originate from one sample, sequenced in a study of T-cell memory formation after mild COVID-19 (dated by TCRdb to the early 2020s). Library method: 5' RACE. Sequencer: Illumina NovaSeq 6000. TCRdb's own reprocessing of the public reads used fastp at Q25 and MiXCR and kept productive beta chains. CDR3 protein duplicates are merged, each entry listing the most common genes and DNA. The sample table lists 200,000 to 250,000 distinct CDR3 sequences, over 9% of them with a count of one. Roughly a fifth of the sample is in the top ten clones. The sample taken for sequencing was PBMCs or a T cell subset sorted from them (not recorded which). The receptors derive from a man between 18 and 35 years old who had mild COVID-19 (a few samples of this study predate the infection). The sample titles of this study are shuffled in the database, so cell type and time point are left out; the donor was told from shared clones.

This clonotype was recorded a few times. The chain has TRBV4-3 and TRBJ2-1, with no clear D. This CDR3 is 16 amino acids long. Trimming removed 1 base at V and 2 bases at J, with 12 bases between. Germline lookup yields CDR1 LGHNA and CDR2 YSLEER. CDR3 coding DNA: TGCGCCAGCAGCCAAGGTATAGGGCGACCCTACAATGAGCAGTTCTTC. Protein product: CASSQGIGRPYNEQFF.

This chain links TRBV9 with TRBJ2-5, with D unresolved. The CDR3 length is 14 residues. CDR1 SGDLS and CDR2 YYNGEE come from the germline V gene. V gave up 0 bases and J gave up 2 bases, with 8 bases separating them. The CDR3 DNA is TGTGCCAGCAGCGTAGGCCCTTGGCAAGAGACCCAGTACTTC. It translates to CASSVGPWQETQYF.

This clonotype occurred many times. The chain employs TRBV6-1 and TRBJ2-7, with TRBD2 identical over 9 bases. The CDR3 spans 13 residues. The ends lost 10 bases at V and 3 bases at J; junction bases unmatched: 7. The V gene's germline CDR1 is MNHNS and CDR2 SASEGT. The CDR3 DNA reads TGTGCCACCAACAGCGGGGGGTTCTACGAGCAGTACGTC. It encodes CATNSGGFYEQYV.

In this sample, this clonotype turned up many times. The chain couples TRBV9 to TRBJ1-5; D unresolved. Deletions cut 0 bases from V and 3 bases from J, with 13 bases between. The CDR3 spans 16 residues. Germline values: CDR1 SGDLS, CDR2 YYNGEE. CDR3 coding DNA: TGTGCCAGCAGCGTAGCTCTCAGCCCAGTCAATCAGCCCCAGCATTTT. This gives the protein CASSVALSPVNQPQHF.

This clonotype was counted a few times. The chain couples TRBV5-1 to TRBJ2-3; D possibly corresponds to TRBD2 (6 bases). V was clipped by 3 bases and J by 2 bases, with 13 bases between them. Per the germline V gene, CDR1 is SGHRS and CDR2 is YFSETQ. The CDR3 is 15 amino acids. The CDR3 DNA reads as TGCGCCAGCAGCTCTATTACGGGACTCACAGATACGCAGTATTTT. Its protein product is CASSSITGLTDTQYF. Variable domain in full (rest from reference TRBV5-1 and TRBJ2-3): KAGVTQTPRYLIKTRGQQVTLSCSPISGHRSVSWYQQTPGQGLQFLFEYFSETQRNKGNFPGRFSGRQFSNSRSEMNVSTLELGDSALYLCASSSITGLTDTQYFGPGTRLTVL.

In its sample, this clonotype was seen a few times. The V and J genes are TRBV30 and TRBJ1-1, with a possible D match to TRBD1 (5 bases). Germline CDR1 reads GTSNPN; CDR2 reads SVGIG (reference sequence). The CDR3 is 11 residues long. V was cut by 0 bases and J by 11 bases, with 10 bases left in between. CDR3 sequence (DNA): TGTGCCTGGAGTGTCCGGACAATTGCTTTCTTT. This encodes CAWSVRTIAFF.

This clonotype turned up a few times. The V gene is TRBV5-1, the J gene TRBJ2-7, with D possibly TRBD2 on 6 matching bases. The CDR3 contains 14 residues. Germline V CDR1 and CDR2: SGHRS, YFSETQ. The V and J ends lost 4 bases and 2 bases respectively, with 13 bases between them. The CDR3 loop reads CASSATGEAYEQYV. CDR3 sequence (DNA): TGCGCCAGCAGCGCAACCGGGGAGGCCTACGAGCAGTACGTC.

V usage is TRBV5-6 and J usage is TRBJ2-2, with D perhaps assigned TRBD1 or TRBD2 (6 bases each). Trimming shortened V by 4 bases and J by 6 bases, and 19 bases separated the two germline ends. The CDR3 sequence is 16 residues long. Germline V gene data show CDR1 as SGHDT and CDR2 as YYEEEE. CDR3 in DNA: TGTGCCAGCAGCGACGTGGGGGGCGATCTGTCCGGGGAGCTGTTTTTT. As protein: CASSDVGGDLSGELFF.

At least ten counts were recorded for this clonotype. The rearrangement links TRBV5-6 to TRBJ2-3, with a possible D match to TRBD2 (6 bases). This CDR3 has 14 residues. The germline V gene encodes CDR1 SGHDT and CDR2 YYEEEE. Between the trimmed V and J ends, which lost 2 bases and 3 bases, there was a span of 10 bases. The CDR3 region has the DNA TGTGCCAGCAGCTTCTCTGGGAGGACAGATACGCAGTATTTT. Its translation is CASSFSGRTDTQYF. The full variable domain, in which reference TRBV5-6 and TRBJ2-3 provide the parts outside the CDR3, is DAGVTQSPTHLIKTRGQQVTLRCSPKSGHDTVSWYQQALGQGPQFIFQYYEEEERQRGNFPDRFSGHQFPNYSSELNVNALLLGDSALYLCASSFSGRTDTQYFGPGTRLTVL.

The V and J genes are TRBV29-1 and TRBJ2-5; D might be TRBD2 (5 bases). Germline V lookup: CDR1 SQVTM, CDR2 ANQGSEA. V dropped 4 bases and J dropped 7 bases, with 16 bases sitting between them. The length of the CDR3 is 13 residues. This CDR3 is CSVGTGFKTTQYF. The CDR3 nucleotides are TGCAGCGTTGGGACGGGGTTCAAGACGACCCAGTACTTC. The whole variable domain, remainder taken from reference TRBV29-1 and TRBJ2-5, is SAVISQKPSRDICQRGTSLTIQCQVDSQVTMMFWYRQQPGQSLTLIATANQGSEATYESGFVIDKFPISRPNLTFSTLTVSNMSPEDSSIYLCSVGTGFKTTQYFGPGTRLLVL.